This is a list of T cell receptor beta chains from one sample in a study of cytomegalovirus exposure and HLA in healthy donors. The table came from immunoSEQ multiplex PCR; TCRdb's copy has only in-frame clones and leaves some out. Of 150,000 to 200,000 clones in the sample, roughly 91% were seen once. Material for sequencing was PBMCs. The source is a man in his late teens or twenties in good health and CMV-seropositive. CDR3s include the opening cysteine and the closing phenylalanine or tryptophan.

TRBV27	TRBJ2-5	CASSLGLASGLGTQYF
TRBV6-1	TRBJ1-5	CASSENDFQPQHF
TRBV7-9	TRBJ1-4	CASSRNQGGKLFF
TRBV13	TRBJ2-3	CASTEAGGPSDTQYF
TRBV19	TRBJ2-5	CASSSWGTSGSETQYF
TRBV2	TRBJ2-7	CASSTSGGRFYEQYF
TRBV5-5	TRBJ2-7	CASSWDRTFSYEQYF
TRBV6-6	TRBJ2-3	CASSYSGGTGTDTQYF
TRBV11-3	TRBJ2-1	CASSLGLTYNEQFF
TRBV28	TRBJ2-1	CASSLGLAGAQNEQFF
TRBV29-1	TRBJ2-2	CSAGSTGLAGINTGELFF
TRBV19	TRBJ2-7	CASSRGLAGAYEQYF
TRBV9	TRBJ1-2	CASSVVPDSPNYGYTF
TRBV5-6	TRBJ2-1	CASSRGQGIYEQFF
TRBV5-4	TRBJ1-1	CASSLPGQMNTEAFF
TRBV6-6	TRBJ2-3	CASHRDFTDTQYF
TRBV6-5	TRBJ1-3	CASSYSDRGRNTIYF
TRBV11-2	TRBJ2-1	CASSLEGGTSFQFF
TRBV13	TRBJ2-1	CASSLWLAFYNEQFF
TRBV7-8	TRBJ2-7	CASSQGANEQYF
TRBV5-4	TRBJ2-2	CASSLVSSGELFF
TRBV10-1	TRBJ2-5	CASSDGGYQETQYF
TRBV11-2	TRBJ2-5	CASSRDRDQETQYF
TRBV7-6	TRBJ1-5	CASSFGGNQPQHF
TRBV2	TRBJ2-3	CASSEIKAGYTDTQYF
TRBV5-6	TRBJ2-7	CASSASGQVYEQYF
TRBV25-1	TRBJ1-2	CASSEPGRPYGYTF
TRBV28	TRBJ2-5	CASSTGGGETQYF
TRBV4-1	TRBJ1-1	CASSFAGAHTEAFF
TRBV27	TRBJ1-1	CASISLPGTGAAFF
TRBV5-4	TRBJ2-2	CASGGWKGAVTGELFF
TRBV28	TRBJ1-5	CAIRAGGALNQPQHF
TRBV7-6	TRBJ2-7	CASSASPQGTYEQYF
TRBV28	TRBJ1-4	CASSHPPGQMELNEKLFF
TRBV4-1	TRBJ2-2	CASSPRLAYYPGGELFF
TRBV6-5	TRBJ2-5	CASSYGAGQETQYF
TRBV28	TRBJ2-7	CASSLSLAGEYEQYF
TRBV7-3	TRBJ2-1	CASSLMGAYNEQFF
TRBV9	TRBJ1-5	CASSVVRCRPGTSNQPQHF
TRBV27	TRBJ2-3	CASSLRTSGRGDTQYF
TRBV12-5	TRBJ2-3	CASGSGLRQDTQYF
TRBV7-8	TRBJ2-7	CASSSGFTYEQYF